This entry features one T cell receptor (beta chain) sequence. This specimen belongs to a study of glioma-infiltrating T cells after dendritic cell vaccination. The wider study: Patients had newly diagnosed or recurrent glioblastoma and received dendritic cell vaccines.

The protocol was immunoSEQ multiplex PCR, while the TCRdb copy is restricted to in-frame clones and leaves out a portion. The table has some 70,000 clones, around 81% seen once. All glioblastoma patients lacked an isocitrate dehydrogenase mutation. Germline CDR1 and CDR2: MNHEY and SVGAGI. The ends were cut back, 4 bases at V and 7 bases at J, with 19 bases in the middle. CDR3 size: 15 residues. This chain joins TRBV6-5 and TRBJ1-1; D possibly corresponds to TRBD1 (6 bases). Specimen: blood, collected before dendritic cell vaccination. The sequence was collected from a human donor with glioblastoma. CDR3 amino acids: CASSSFQGWESEAFF. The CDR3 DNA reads TGTGCCAGCAGTTCCTTCCAGGGGTGGGAAAGTGAAGCTTTCTTT.